The present TCR beta chain was sequenced within a study of T cell responses to AZD1222 COVID-19 vaccine (dated by TCRdb to the early 2020s). Broadly, across the study: AZD1222 recipients given second doses at about 4 weeks or at about 12 weeks were pooled, since spike-specific TCR depth and breadth were not found to differ between the two schedules. A total of just over 230 trial participants underwent TCR sequencing, of whom about 200 had received two doses of AZD1222 and 26 had received two doses of the MenACWY control vaccine. Enrollment into the trials was organized by age into subgroups of 18-55, 56-69 and 70-plus years, and those subgroups contained roughly 160, 29 and 62 TCR-sequenced participants, respectively. The study at large found these results: Because no day 14 peak-response samples were available, the repertoires could be characterized only after the peak T cell response. The whole spike protein was spanned by vaccine-associated CD4 TCRs, and dominant responses were seen in regions 160-218 and 743-854. Most participants were white British and females outnumbered males, and the authors suggested that clonal diversity may have been underestimated. The 56-69-year group was small, and its depth increase did not reach significance, likely because of low power. Epitopes outside the regions mutated in the B.1.351 and B.1.1.7 variants were reportedly recognized by nearly half of the unique spike-specific TCRs. A significant rise in spike-specific TCR breadth and depth was observed after two AZD1222 doses relative to day 0 and relative to MenACWY recipients. Conclusions about previously exposed vaccinees are limited, since just five or six AZD1222 recipients were seropositive for SARS-CoV-2 at baseline.

According to the study, the label for this sample's time point signals: baseline before first vaccination. Vaccinee samples were obtained from the UK trials COV001 and COV002, which included a single-blind randomized controlled phase 2/3 trial of AZD1222 (ChAdOx1 nCoV-19) in healthy adults. Trial participant PBMC samples were collected at day 0 and day 28 after the second dose for TCRbeta chain sequencing. Comment on this clone: Its cognate antigen has yet to be identified. Per-base qualities were not stored, and no clone one base away is much larger.

CDR1 is given as SGHKS and CDR2 as YYEKEE, both from the germline V gene (reference sequence). The V and J ends are trimmed by 1 base and 4 bases, leaving 14 bases between them. Reading from cysteine to phenylalanine, the CDR3 counts 15 amino acids. Only the CDR3 portion is preserved as DNA: 45 bases, with reading frame beginning at the first base. The CDR3 regions of human TCRbeta chains were analyzed by immunosequencing. The authors' pipeline ran thus. Repertoire TCRs were matched against a reference library of SARS-CoV-2-specific TCRs generated with the MIRA antigen-specificity platform. Breadth meant the fraction of unique TCRs that were SARS-CoV-2-associated, whereas depth meant the fraction of total T cells that were SARS-CoV-2-associated. Using the MIRA data, each spike-specific TCR was assigned both to the spike region to which the TCR was reactive and to a CD4 or CD8 class. Log10-transformed breadth and depth values were compared by one-way ANOVA with Sidak's multiple comparisons tests. Here the immuneACCESS table is served through TCRdb, limited to in-frame sequences with V and J called. Missing clones are a known gap in these copies; in checked studies unresolved V genes cover under half, and the rest lacks a known reason. Clonal size and the V and J genes are those of that table, whereas D and trimming came from the DNA. In this sample the table shows some 89,000 clones, 90% of which occur a single time. About 2.9% of the sample is in the top ten clones.

The rearrangement joined TRBV5-5 to TRBJ2-5; the D gene is perhaps TRBD1, from 7 matching bases. This TCR derives from an adult in good health. The specimen was peripheral blood, collected on day 0 of AZD1222 vaccination. The nucleotide sequence is TGTGCCAGCAGCTTGTTTGGCCAGGGGGGAGAGACCCAGTACTTC. This yields the protein CASSLFGQGGETQYF.